The 8 T cell receptor beta chains reported below all come from one sample, sequenced in a study of graft-versus-host responses after intestinal transplantation. Clones were read by immunoSEQ multiplex PCR, and TCRdb kept only the in-frame ones, dropping some. The sample includes some 82,000 clones, roughly 87% of them seen just once. These receptors lack a known antigen. Sample: unstimulated CD8+ T cells sorted from spleen or lymph node cells, taken before transplant. These receptors were obtained from a human donor who was the organ donor for an intestinal transplant.

The genes are TRBV28 and TRBJ1-1; D is undetermined. Germline V gene sequence: CDR1 MDHEN, CDR2 SYDVKM. Trimming removed 8 bases at V and 3 bases at J, with 7 bases between. This CDR3 spans 11 amino acids. This CDR3 is CASVGDTEAFF. The DNA for the CDR3 is TGTGCCAGCGTCGGAGACACTGAAGCTTTCTTT.

The chain employs TRBV7-2 and TRBJ2-7, with 9 bases matching TRBD1. There are 14 residues in the CDR3. V was pared by 5 bases and J by 1 base, with 3 bases of the junction left unmatched. Germline lookup yields CDR1 SGHTA and CDR2 FQGNSA. DNA of the CDR3: TGTGCCAGCAGCCCCGGGACAGGGTCCTACGAGCAGTACTTC. As protein: CASSPGTGSYEQYF.

The chain couples TRBV7-3 to TRBJ1-1, with D uncertain. V lost 1 base to trimming and J lost 4 bases, with 7 bases between them. The CDR3 is 13 residues long. Per the germline V gene, CDR1 is SGHTA and CDR2 is FQGTGA. The CDR3, as DNA: TGTGCCAGCAGCTTAATGGCCCGCACTGAAGCTTTCTTT. Residues: CASSLMARTEAFF.

This chain uses TRBV7-8 with TRBJ2-2; either TRBD1 or TRBD2 may supply D (5 bases each). Germline assignment: CDR1 SGHVS and CDR2 FQNEAQ. V dropped 0 bases and J dropped 8 bases, with 13 bases sitting between them. This CDR3 contains 15 residues. The CDR3, as DNA: TGTGCCAGCAGCTTAGCGGGGACGATAGGGGGGGAGCTGTTTTTT. Residues: CASSLAGTIGGELFF.

The V and J genes are TRBV5-4 and TRBJ2-1; perhaps TRBD2 as D (6 bases). This CDR3 has 15 residues. Germline V gene data show CDR1 as SGHNT and CDR2 as YYREEE (reference sequence). Trimming pared 2 bases from V and 2 bases from J, leaving 11 bases between. The CDR3 protein is CASSFFPGAYNEQFF. The CDR3 region has the DNA TGTGCCAGCAGCTTCTTTCCGGGAGCCTACAATGAGCAGTTCTTC.

The chain combines TRBV4-1 with TRBJ2-7, with a possible D match to TRBD1 (6 bases). V was pared by 3 bases and J by 0 bases, with 9 bases between. Germline CDR1 reads MGHRA; CDR2 reads YSYEKL. The CDR3 has 14 amino acids. CDR3 region: CASSQGHNSYEQYF. CDR3 DNA sequence: TGCGCCAGCAGCCAGGGACATAACTCCTACGAGCAGTACTTC.

This chain connects TRBV6-5 to TRBJ1-1; 7 bases line up with TRBD1. Germline CDR1 and CDR2: MNHEY and SVGAGI. The CDR3 is 13 amino acids. J gave up 3 bases and V 5 bases, and 3 bases lay outside the gene matches. Here the CDR3 DNA reads TGTGCCAGCAGTAGGCAGGGGGACACTGAAGCTTTCTTT. Translation: CASSRQGDTEAFF.

This clone was seen a few times. The rearrangement uses TRBV19 and TRBJ2-1; 11 bases align to TRBD2. The J segment lost 3 bases and the V segment lost 5 bases, leaving 3 bases of the junction unmatched. Germline CDR1 LNHDA, CDR2 SQIVND (reference sequence). The CDR3 is 15 residues long. The DNA for the CDR3 is TGTGCCAGTAGTCTTCTAGCGGGGGGCTACAATGAGCAGTTCTTC. It encodes CASSLLAGGYNEQFF.